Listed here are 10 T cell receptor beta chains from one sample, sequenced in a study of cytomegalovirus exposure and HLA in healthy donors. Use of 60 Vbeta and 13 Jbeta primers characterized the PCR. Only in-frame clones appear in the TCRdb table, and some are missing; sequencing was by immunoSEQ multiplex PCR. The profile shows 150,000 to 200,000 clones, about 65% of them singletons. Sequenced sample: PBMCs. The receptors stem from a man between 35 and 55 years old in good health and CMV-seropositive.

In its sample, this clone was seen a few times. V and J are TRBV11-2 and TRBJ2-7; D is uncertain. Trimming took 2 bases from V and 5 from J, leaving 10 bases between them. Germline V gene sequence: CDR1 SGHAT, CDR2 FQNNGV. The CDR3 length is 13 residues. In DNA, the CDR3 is TGTGCCAGCAGCTTAATCGGTCAAAACGAGCAGTACTTC. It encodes CASSLIGQNEQYF.

This CDR3 reads CASTSTRGDIQYF. In DNA, the CDR3 is TGTGCCAGTACCAGCACAAGAGGAGACATTCAGTACTTC. The V and J genes are TRBV5-6 and TRBJ2-4, with D unclear. CDR3 size: 13 residues. Germline V lookup: CDR1 SGHDT, CDR2 YYEEEE. V was clipped by 8 bases and J by 8 bases, with 17 bases between them.

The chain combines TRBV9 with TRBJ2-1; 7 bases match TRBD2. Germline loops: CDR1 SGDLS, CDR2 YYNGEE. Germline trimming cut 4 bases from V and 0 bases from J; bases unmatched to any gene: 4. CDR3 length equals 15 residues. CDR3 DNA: TGTGCCAGCAGCCCATCGGGGGGCTCCTACAATGAGCAGTTCTTC. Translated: CASSPSGGSYNEQFF.

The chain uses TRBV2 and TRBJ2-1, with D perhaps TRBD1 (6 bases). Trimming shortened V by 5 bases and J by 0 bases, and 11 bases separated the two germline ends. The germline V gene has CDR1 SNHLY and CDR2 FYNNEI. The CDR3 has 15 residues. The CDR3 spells CASSWTATSYNEQFF. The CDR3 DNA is TGTGCCAGCAGTTGGACAGCCACCTCCTACAATGAGCAGTTCTTC.

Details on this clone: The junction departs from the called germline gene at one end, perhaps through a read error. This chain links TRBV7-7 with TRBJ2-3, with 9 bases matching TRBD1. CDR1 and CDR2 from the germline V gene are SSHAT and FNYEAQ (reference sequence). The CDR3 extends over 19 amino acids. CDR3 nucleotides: TGTGCTAGCAGCTTTGGAAGGGCCGGGACAGGGCTCGATACAGATACGCAGTATTTT. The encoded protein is CASSFGRAGTGLDTDTQYF. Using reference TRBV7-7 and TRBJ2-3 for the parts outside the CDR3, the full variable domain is GAGVSQSPRYKVTKRGQDVTLRCDPISSHATLYWYQQALGQGPEFLTYFNYEAQPDKSGLPSDRFSAERPEGSISTLTIQRTEQRDSAMYRCASSFGRAGTGLDTDTQYFGPGTRLTVL.

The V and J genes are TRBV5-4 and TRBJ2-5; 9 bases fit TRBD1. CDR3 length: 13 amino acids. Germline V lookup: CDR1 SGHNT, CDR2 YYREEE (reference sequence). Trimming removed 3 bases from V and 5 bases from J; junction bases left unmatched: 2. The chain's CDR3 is CASSSGQGETQYF. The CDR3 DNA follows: TGTGCCAGCAGCTCCGGACAGGGGGAGACCCAGTACTTC. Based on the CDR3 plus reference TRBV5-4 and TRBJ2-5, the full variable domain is ETGVTQSPTHLIKTRGQQVTLRCSSQSGHNTVSWYQQALGQGPQFIFQYYREEENGRGNFPPRFSGLQFPNYSSELNVNALELDDSALYLCASSSGQGETQYFGPGTRLLVL.

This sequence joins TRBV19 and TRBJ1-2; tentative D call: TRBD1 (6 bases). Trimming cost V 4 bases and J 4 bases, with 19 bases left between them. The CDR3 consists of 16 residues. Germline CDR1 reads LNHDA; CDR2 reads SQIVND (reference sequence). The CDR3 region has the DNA TGTGCCAGTAGTACACTACTCCGGACAGTTTCCTATGGCTACACCTTC. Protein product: CASSTLLRTVSYGYTF.

The CDR3 sequence is CASNQGGEAFF. The DNA for the CDR3 is TGTGCCAGCAACCAGGGAGGAGAAGCTTTCTTT. This sequence joins TRBV6-5 and TRBJ1-1; weak D call: TRBD1 (5 bases). CDR1 MNHEY and CDR2 SVGAGI come from the germline V gene. The V and J ends lost 7 bases and 8 bases respectively, with 11 bases between them. CDR3 length: 11 residues.

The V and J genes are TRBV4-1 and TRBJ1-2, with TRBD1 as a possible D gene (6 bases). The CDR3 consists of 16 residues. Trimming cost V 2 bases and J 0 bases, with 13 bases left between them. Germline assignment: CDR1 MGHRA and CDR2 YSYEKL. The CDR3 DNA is TGCGCCAGCAGCCAACCACAGGGAAATACTAACTATGGCTACACCTTC. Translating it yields CASSQPQGNTNYGYTF.

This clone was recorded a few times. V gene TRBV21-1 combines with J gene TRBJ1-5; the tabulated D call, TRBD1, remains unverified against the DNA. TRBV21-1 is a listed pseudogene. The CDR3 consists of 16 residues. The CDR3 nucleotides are TGTGCCAGCAGCATTCCGGGACAGGGGGTAGGTCAGCCCCAGCATTTT. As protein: CASSIPGQGVGQPQHF.